The 18 T cell receptor beta chains in this list originate from one sample, sequenced in a study of identical twins. MiXCR, run by TCRdb on the 5' RACE reads, gives a single entry per CDR3 protein. The data contain approximately 220,000 distinct CDR3 sequences, 7.5% of them singletons. Separately, the same data were catalogued under a study of yellow fever vaccine responses in identical twins.

The material sequenced was memory (CD45RO+) T cells sorted from blood. Source of these receptors: a young woman in good health.

The chain carries TRBV6-1 and TRBJ2-5; 8 nucleotides line up with TRBD1. Losses at the gene ends were 5 bases for V and 1 base for J; bases not matched to a gene: 3. The CDR3 has 14 amino acids. Germline loops: CDR1 MNHNS, CDR2 SASEGT. The CDR3 sequence is CASSTTGVQETQYF. The CDR3 coding sequence is TGTGCCAGCAGTACGACAGGGGTCCAAGAGACCCAGTACTTC.

V gene TRBV4-1 combines with J gene TRBJ2-3; tentatively, D is TRBD1 (6 bases). Germline V gene sequence: CDR1 MGHRA, CDR2 YSYEKL. The CDR3 has 16 residues. Between the trimmed V and J ends, which lost 1 base and 1 base, there was a span of 12 bases. The DNA for the CDR3 is TGCGCCAGCAGCCAAGGAAGGGGGAGAGGCACAGATACGCAGTATTTT. Residues: CASSQGRGRGTDTQYF.

This clonotype was detected a few times. This rearrangement joins TRBV20-1 to TRBJ1-5; D remains ambiguous. The CDR3 is made up of 15 amino acids. The germline V and J ends were trimmed by 5 bases and 1 base, with 15 bases remaining between them. Germline lookup yields CDR1 DFQATT and CDR2 SNEGSKA (reference sequence). CDR3 DNA sequence: TGCAGTGCTCCCCCCGCAGGCCAGAGCAATCAGCCCCAGCATTTT. Translation gives CSAPPAGQSNQPQHF.

This clonotype was counted many times. The chain employs TRBV4-1 and TRBJ2-1; TRBD1 or TRBD2 may be the D gene (6 bases each). This CDR3 region has 15 residues. With 3 bases removed from V and 3 bases from J, the gap between germline ends came to 12 bases. Germline-derived CDR1 and CDR2 are MGHRA and YSYEKL. The CDR3 loop is CASSHPGANYNEQFF. CDR3 DNA: TGCGCCAGCAGCCACCCGGGGGCCAACTACAATGAGCAGTTCTTC.

This CDR3 reads CASSADNNPEKLFF. The CDR3 nucleotides are TGTGCCAGCAGTGCGGACAACAACCCCGAAAAACTGTTTTTT. This rearrangement joins TRBV6-1 to TRBJ1-4; D perhaps matches TRBD1 (5 bases). Per germline, CDR1 MNHNS and CDR2 SASEGT. The CDR3 consists of 14 residues. Trimming left V 4 bases short and J 8 bases short, with 14 bases between.

This clonotype was seen a handful of times. The CDR3 bases are TGTGCCAGCAGTTCCGGGACAGGGTCCGGAATCTATGGCTACACCTTC. Amino acid sequence: CASSSGTGSGIYGYTF. The chain is built from TRBV2 and TRBJ1-2; 9 bases align to TRBD1. The CDR3 has 16 amino acids. V trimming: 5 bases; J trimming: 4 bases; junction bases outside the gene matches: 11. CDR1 SNHLY and CDR2 FYNNEI come from the germline V gene.

The chain employs TRBV5-3 and TRBJ2-5; 7 bases agree with TRBD1. Being an ORF, TRBV5-3 has a function that is uncertain. This CDR3 spans 13 amino acids. V lost 0 bases to trimming and J lost 4 bases; unmatched junction nucleotides: 0. The CDR3 bases are TGTGCCAGAAGCTTGGGGACAGGAGAGACCCAGTACTTC. Protein: CARSLGTGETQYF.

This clonotype was observed a handful of times. The V gene is TRBV12-3 or TRBV12-4, the J gene TRBJ2-3; TRBD1 might be the D (5 bases). V shed 1 base and J shed 8 bases, with 16 bases lying between them. The CDR3 is made up of 15 amino acids. CDR3: CASSLEGLSFSTQYF. In DNA, the CDR3 is TGTGCCAGCAGTTTAGAGGGGCTGTCGTTCAGTACGCAGTATTTT.

This clonotype appeared a few times. This chain uses TRBV27 with TRBJ2-7; TRBD1 might be the D (7 bases). V shed 6 bases and J shed 7 bases, with 19 bases lying between them. The CDR3 length is 14 residues. Germline lookup yields CDR1 MNHEY and CDR2 SMNVEV (reference sequence). The CDR3 sequence: CASSLSKGAGEQYF. The CDR3 DNA reads TGTGCCAGCAGCCTCTCCAAGGGGGCGGGGGAGCAGTACTTC.

This clonotype was observed many times. This chain joins TRBV6-2 or TRBV6-3 and TRBJ2-1; D is perhaps TRBD2 (6 bases). The CDR3 runs to 19 residues. Germline V gene lookup returns CDR1 MNHEY and CDR2 SVGEGT. V shed 2 bases and J shed 7 bases, with 27 bases lying between them. CDR3 protein: CASSYPTFSGKGPRNEQFF. The CDR3 DNA sequence: TGTGCCAGCAGTTACCCGACCTTTAGCGGAAAAGGGCCTAGGAATGAGCAGTTCTTC.

The chain is built from TRBV7-8 and TRBJ2-7, with a weak D call TRBD1 (9 bases). Germline V gene sequence: CDR1 SGHVS, CDR2 FQNEAQ. Trimming left V 2 bases short and J 4 bases short, with 30 bases between. The CDR3 consists of 20 residues. The CDR3 nucleotides read TGTGCCAGCAGCTTACTGAAACAGGGGGCACGAGCGGGGGTCCTTTACGAGCAGTACTTC. It is translated as CASSLLKQGARAGVLYEQYF.

This clonotype has a count of ten or more. The chain joins TRBV3-1 to TRBJ2-1; 8 positions agree with TRBD1. This CDR3 contains 16 residues. Per the germline V gene, CDR1 is LGHDT and CDR2 is YNNKEL (reference sequence). The V segment lost 3 bases and the J segment 6 bases; nucleotides outside the gene matches: 10. The CDR3 nucleotides read TGTGCCAGCAGCCACGATAGGACAGGGAGTTTCAATGAGCAGTTCTTC. Its translation: CASSHDRTGSFNEQFF.

At least ten counts were recorded for this clonotype. This chain uses TRBV19 with TRBJ1-6; the match to TRBD1 covers 7 bases. Trimming removed 5 bases from V and 7 bases from J; junction bases left unmatched: 11. The CDR3 has 16 residues. Germline CDR1 is LNHDA and CDR2 is SQIVND (reference sequence). CDR3 in amino acids: CASSSPPGQPNSPLHF. The CDR3 coding sequence is TGTGCCAGTAGTTCGCCTCCGGGACAGCCCAATTCACCCCTCCACTTT. Combining the CDR3 with reference TRBV19 and TRBJ1-6 gives the whole variable domain DGGITQSPKYLFRKEGQNVTLSCEQNLNHDAMYWYRQDPGQGLRLIYYSQIVNDFQKGDIAEGYSVSREKKESFPLTVTSAQKNPTAFYLCASSSPPGQPNSPLHFGNGTRLTVT.

As DNA, the CDR3 is TGCAGTGCTAAAAGACTAGCGGGGCGTGAAGATACGCAGTATTTT. This encodes CSAKRLAGREDTQYF. The chain joins TRBV20-1 to TRBJ2-3, with TRBD2 matching 11 bases. CDR1 is DFQATT and CDR2 is SNEGSKA in the germline V gene (reference sequence). J lost 5 bases, V lost 4 bases, and 8 bases had no gene match. CDR3 length: 15 amino acids.

The table lists this clonotype with many counts. V is TRBV3-1 and J is TRBJ2-2; the match to TRBD2 covers 7 bases. This CDR3 has 14 residues. CDR1 is LGHDT and CDR2 is YNNKEL in the germline V gene (reference sequence). The CDR3 loop reads CAARGGIYTGELFF. The CDR3 region has the DNA TGTGCAGCCCGGGGAGGGATTTACACCGGGGAGCTGTTTTTT.

The sample holds a few counts of this clonotype. J is TRBJ2-3 and V is TRBV28; weak D call: TRBD1 (5 bases). This CDR3 spans 16 amino acids. Germline CDR1 MDHEN, CDR2 SYDVKM. Deletions cut 3 bases from V and 3 bases from J, with 16 bases between. CDR3 sequence reads: CASSFQGPGFTDTQYF. DNA for the CDR3: TGTGCCAGCAGTTTCCAAGGCCCAGGGTTTACAGATACGCAGTATTTT. Complete variable domain (other parts from reference TRBV28 and TRBJ2-3): DVKVTQSSRYLVKRTGEKVFLECVQDMDHENMFWYRQDPGLGLRLIYFSYDVKMKEKGDIPEGYSVSREKKERFSLILESASTNQTSMYLCASSFQGPGFTDTQYFGPGTRLTVL.

This clonotype came up a few times. The V gene is TRBV10-3, the J gene TRBJ2-3; 13 bases agree with TRBD2. Germline V lookup: CDR1 ENHRY, CDR2 SYGVKD. The CDR3 has 16 amino acids. The V gene end was trimmed by 4 bases and the J gene end by 2 bases; junction bases not matched to a gene: 3. In DNA, the CDR3 is TGTGCCATCAGTGGACTAGCGGGAGGAGTCACAGATACGCAGTATTTT. Protein product: CAISGLAGGVTDTQYF.

The chain has TRBV28 and TRBJ2-1; perhaps TRBD1 as D (9 bases). CDR3 length equals 15 residues. V lost 5 bases and J lost 6, with 17 bases in between. The germline V gene has CDR1 MDHEN and CDR2 SYDVKM. In DNA, the CDR3 is TGTGCCAGCAGTAATAGCGGGACAGGGTCCAATGAGCAGTTCTTC. It codes for CASSNSGTGSNEQFF.